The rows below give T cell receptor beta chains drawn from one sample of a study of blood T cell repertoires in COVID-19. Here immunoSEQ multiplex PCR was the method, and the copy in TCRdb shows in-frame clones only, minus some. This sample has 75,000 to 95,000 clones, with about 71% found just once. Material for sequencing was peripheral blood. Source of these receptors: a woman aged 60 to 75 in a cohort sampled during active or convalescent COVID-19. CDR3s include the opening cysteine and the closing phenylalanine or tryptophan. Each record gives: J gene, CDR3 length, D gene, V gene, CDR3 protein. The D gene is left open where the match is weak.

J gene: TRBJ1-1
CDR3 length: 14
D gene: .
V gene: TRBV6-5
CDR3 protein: CASILGGANTEAFF

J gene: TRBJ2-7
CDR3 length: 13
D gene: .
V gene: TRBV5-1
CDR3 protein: CASSPQGKDEQYF

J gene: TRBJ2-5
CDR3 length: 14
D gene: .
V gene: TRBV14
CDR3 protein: CASSRASRKETQYF

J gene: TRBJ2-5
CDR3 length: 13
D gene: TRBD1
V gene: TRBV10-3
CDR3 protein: CAIAAGGQETQYF

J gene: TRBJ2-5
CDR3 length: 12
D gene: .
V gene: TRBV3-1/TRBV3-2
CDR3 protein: CASSQVRETQYF

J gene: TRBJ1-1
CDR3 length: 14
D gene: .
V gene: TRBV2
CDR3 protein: CASSLQGLNTEAFF

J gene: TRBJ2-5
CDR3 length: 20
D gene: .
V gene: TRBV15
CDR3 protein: CATSRDWARGGAGIKETQYF

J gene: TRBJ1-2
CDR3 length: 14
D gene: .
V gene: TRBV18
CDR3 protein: CASSVGQGRYGYTF

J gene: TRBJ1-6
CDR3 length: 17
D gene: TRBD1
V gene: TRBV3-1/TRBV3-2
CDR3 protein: CASSQDPFGQANSPLHF

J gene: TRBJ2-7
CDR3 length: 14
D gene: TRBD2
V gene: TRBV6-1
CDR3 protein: CASSDLAGKGEQYF

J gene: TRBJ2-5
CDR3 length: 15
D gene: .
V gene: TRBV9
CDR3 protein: CASSVASGTPETQYF

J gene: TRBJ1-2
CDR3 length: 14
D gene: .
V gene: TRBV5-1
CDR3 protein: CASSLGGDTYGYTF

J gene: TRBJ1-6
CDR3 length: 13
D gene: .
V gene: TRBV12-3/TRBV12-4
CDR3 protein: CASTYRVGFPLHF

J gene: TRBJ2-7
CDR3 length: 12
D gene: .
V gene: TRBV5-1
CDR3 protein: CASSSDSYEQYF

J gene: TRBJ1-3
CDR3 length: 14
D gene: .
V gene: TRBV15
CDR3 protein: CATRYGSSGNTIYF

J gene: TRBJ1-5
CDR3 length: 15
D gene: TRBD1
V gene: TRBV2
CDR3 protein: CASSDSDRGNQPQHF

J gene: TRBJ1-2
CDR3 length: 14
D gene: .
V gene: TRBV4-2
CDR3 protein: CASSQDGAGSGYTF

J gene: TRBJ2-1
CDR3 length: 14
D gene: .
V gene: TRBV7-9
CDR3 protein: CASSLFLGQDEQFF

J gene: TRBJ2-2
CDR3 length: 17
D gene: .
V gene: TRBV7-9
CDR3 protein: CASSLALAGELDGELFF

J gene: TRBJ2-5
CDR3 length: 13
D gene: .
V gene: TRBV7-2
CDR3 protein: CASSLGGPWAQYF

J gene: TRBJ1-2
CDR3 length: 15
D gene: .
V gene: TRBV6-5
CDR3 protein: CASSYTPTTNYGYTF

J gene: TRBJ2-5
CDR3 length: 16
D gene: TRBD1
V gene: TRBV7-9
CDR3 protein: CASSSGTGGPQETQYF

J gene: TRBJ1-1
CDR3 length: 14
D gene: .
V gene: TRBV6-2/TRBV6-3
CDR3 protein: CASSSRGLNTEAFF

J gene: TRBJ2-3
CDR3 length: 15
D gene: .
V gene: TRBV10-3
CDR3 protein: CAISGGTQTSDTQYF

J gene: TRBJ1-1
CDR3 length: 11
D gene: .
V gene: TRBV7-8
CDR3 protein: CASSPGVEAFF

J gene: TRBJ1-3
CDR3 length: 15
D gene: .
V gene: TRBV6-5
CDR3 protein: CASTQGPTAGGTIYF

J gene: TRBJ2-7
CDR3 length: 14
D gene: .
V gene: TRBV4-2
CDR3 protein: CASSQDRALYEQYF

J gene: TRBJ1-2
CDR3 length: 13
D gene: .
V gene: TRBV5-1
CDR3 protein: CASRDQTGTGYTF

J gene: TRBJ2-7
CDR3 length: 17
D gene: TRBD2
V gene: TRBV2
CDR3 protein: CASRPGLAGGSSYEQYF

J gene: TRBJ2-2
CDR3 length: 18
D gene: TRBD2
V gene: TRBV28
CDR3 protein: CASSLGLAGGPGTGELFF

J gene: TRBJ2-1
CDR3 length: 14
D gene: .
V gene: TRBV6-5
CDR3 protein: CASSPRSSYNEQFF

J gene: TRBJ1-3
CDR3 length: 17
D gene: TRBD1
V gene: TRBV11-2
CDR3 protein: CASSLNPPTGDRNTIYF

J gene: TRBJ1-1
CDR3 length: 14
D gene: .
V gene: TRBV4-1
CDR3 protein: CASSLTGNLGEAFF

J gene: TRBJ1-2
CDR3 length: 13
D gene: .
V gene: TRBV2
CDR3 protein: CASSGFTDYGYTF

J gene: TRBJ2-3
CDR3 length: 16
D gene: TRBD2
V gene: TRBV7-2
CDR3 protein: CASSPSAGGRTDTQYF

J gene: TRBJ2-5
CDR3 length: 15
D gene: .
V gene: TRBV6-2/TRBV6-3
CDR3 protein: CASSYVGLTTETQYF

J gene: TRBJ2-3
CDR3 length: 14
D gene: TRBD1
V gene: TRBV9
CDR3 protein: CASSVGDSLNTQYF

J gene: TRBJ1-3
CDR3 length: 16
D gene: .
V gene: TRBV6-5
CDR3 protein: CASSYSGRVSGNTIYF

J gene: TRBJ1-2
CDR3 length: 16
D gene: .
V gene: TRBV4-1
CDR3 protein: CASSQDIAAPNYGYTF

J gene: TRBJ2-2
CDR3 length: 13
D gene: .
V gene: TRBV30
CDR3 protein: CAFDIRNTGELFF

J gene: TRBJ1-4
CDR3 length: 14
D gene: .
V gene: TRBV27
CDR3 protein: CASSSQGLGEKLFF

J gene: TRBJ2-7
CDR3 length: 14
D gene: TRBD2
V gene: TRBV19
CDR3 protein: CASSSLAGLGEQYF

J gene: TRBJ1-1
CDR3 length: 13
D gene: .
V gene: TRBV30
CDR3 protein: CAWSDEGDTEAFF

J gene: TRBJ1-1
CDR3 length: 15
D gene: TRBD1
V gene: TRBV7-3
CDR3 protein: CASSLGTGGNTEAFF

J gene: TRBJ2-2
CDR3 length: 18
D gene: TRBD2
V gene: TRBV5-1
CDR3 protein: CASSLEVLAGGRNGELFF

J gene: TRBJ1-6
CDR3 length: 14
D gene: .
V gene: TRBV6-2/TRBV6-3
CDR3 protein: CASSRPVYNSPLHF

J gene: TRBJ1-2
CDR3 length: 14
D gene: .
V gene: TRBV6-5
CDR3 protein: CASSSWGRNYGYTF

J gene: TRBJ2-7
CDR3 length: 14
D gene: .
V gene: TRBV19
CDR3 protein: CASSLSGQTYEQYF

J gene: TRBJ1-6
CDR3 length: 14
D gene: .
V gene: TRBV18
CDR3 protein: CASSPFVENSPLHF